This T cell receptor (beta chain) was profiled in a study of identical twins. This clonotype has only a few counts. TCRdb used MiXCR to reprocess the 5' RACE reads, holding one entry per CDR3 protein. The sample shows approximately 230,000 distinct CDR3 sequences, 5% to 7% of them seen only once. Germline V CDR1 and CDR2: SEHNR, FQNEAQ (reference sequence). CDR3 length: 15 amino acids. V was cut by 6 bases and J by 0 bases, with 12 bases left in between. These records were also assigned to another study, of T cells expressing NK-cell markers. That work adds: More than 5 donors showed dominant NKG2C+ clonotypes comprising roughly 1.0-7.0% of their CD8+ T cells.

The chain carries TRBV7-9 and TRBJ1-3; tentatively, D is TRBD1 (6 bases). This TCR derives from a woman under 30 in good health. Sequencing input: CD8+ T cells sorted from blood. CDR3 DNA: TGTGCCAGCAGTCCCGGACAGCGCTCTGGAAACACCATATATTTT. The encoded protein is CASSPGQRSGNTIYF.